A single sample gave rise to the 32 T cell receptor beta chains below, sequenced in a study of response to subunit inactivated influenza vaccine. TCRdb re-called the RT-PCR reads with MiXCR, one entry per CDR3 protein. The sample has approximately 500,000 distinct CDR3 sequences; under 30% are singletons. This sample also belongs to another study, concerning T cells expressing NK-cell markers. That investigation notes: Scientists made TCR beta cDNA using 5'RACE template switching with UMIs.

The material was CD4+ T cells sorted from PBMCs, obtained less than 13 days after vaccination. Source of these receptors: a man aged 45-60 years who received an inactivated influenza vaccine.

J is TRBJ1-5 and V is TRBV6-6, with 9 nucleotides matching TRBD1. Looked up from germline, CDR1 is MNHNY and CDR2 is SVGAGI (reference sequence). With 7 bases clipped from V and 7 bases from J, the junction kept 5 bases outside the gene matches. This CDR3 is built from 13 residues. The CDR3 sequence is CASTLQGAQPQHF. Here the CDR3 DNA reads TGTGCCAGCACTCTACAGGGGGCACAGCCCCAGCATTTT.

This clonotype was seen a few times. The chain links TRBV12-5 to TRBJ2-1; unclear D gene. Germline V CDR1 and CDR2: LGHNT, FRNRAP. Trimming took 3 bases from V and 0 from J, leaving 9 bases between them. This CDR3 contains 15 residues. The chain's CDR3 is CASGLGVSSYNEQFF. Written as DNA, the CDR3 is TGTGCTAGTGGTTTAGGTGTGAGCTCCTACAATGAGCAGTTCTTC.

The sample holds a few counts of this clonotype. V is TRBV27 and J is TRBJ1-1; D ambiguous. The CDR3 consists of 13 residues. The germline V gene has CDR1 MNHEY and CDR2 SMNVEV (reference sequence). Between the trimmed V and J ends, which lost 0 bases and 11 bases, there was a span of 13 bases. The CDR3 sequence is CASSLSYGSRAFF. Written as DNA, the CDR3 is TGTGCCAGCAGTTTATCTTATGGGTCTCGGGCTTTCTTT.

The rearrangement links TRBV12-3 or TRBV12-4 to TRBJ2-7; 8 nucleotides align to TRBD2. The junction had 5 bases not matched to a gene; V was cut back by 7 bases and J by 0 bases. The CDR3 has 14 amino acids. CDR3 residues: CASTTAGVSYEQYF. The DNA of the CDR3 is TGTGCCAGCACCACAGCGGGGGTCTCCTACGAGCAGTACTTC.

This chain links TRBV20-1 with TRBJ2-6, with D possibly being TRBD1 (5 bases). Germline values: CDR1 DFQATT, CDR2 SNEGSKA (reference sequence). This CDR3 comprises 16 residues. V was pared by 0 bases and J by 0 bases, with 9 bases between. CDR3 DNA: TGCAGTGCTAGAGAGCAGGGTACCTCTGGGGCCAACGTCCTGACTTTC. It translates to CSAREQGTSGANVLTF.

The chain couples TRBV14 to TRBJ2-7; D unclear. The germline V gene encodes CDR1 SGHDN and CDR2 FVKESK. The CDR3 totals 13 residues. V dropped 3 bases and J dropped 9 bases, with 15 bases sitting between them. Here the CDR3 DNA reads TGTGCCAGCAGCCAGGCTACGGCCGGTGGGCAGTACTTC. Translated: CASSQATAGGQYF.

The CDR3 sequence: CASSLSGTTGANVLTF. CDR3 coding DNA: TGCGCCAGCAGCTTGTCCGGGACAACTGGGGCCAACGTCCTGACTTTC. J is TRBJ2-6 and V is TRBV5-1; possible D gene TRBD1, 6 bases. Germline V CDR1 and CDR2: SGHRS, YFSETQ. The CDR3 loop spans 16 amino acids. The V gene lost 1 base and the J gene lost 2 bases, with 10 bases spanning the gap.

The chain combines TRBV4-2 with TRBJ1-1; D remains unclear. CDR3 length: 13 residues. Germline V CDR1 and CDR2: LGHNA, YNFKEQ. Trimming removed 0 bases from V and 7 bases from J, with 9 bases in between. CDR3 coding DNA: TGTGCCAGCAGCCAAGATCGGCCGAGTGAAGCTTTCTTT. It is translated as CASSQDRPSEAFF.

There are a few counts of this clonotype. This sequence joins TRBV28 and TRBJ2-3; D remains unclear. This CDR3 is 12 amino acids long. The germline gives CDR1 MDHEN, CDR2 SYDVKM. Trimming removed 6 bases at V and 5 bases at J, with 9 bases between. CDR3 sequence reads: CASSKTKDTQYF. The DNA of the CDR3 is TGTGCCAGCAGCAAAACCAAAGATACGCAGTATTTT.

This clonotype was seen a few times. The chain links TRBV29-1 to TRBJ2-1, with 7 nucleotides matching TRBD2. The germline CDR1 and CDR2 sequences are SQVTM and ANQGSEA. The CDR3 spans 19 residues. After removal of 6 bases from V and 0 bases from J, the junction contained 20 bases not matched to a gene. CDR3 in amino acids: CSVRLAATQPRGSYNEQFF. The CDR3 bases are TGCAGCGTGCGGCTAGCGGCAACTCAGCCCCGGGGCTCCTACAATGAGCAGTTCTTC.

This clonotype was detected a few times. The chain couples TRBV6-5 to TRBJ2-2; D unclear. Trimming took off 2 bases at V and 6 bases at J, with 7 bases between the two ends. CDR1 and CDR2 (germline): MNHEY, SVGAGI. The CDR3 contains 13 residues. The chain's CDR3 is CASSYLQPGELFF. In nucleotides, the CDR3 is TGTGCCAGCAGTTACCTTCAGCCCGGGGAGCTGTTTTTT.

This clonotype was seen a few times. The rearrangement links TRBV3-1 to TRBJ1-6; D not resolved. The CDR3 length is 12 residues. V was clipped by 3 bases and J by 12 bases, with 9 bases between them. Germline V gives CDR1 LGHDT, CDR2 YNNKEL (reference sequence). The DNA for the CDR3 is TGTGCCAGCAGCCAGGGAGACGGACCCCTCCACTTT. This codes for CASSQGDGPLHF.

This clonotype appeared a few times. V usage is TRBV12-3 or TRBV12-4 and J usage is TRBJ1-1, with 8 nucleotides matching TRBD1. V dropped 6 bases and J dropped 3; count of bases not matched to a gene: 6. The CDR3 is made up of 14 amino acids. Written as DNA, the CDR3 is TGTGCCAGCAGCCCCGGACAGGGCCACACTGAAGCTTTCTTT. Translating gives CASSPGQGHTEAFF.

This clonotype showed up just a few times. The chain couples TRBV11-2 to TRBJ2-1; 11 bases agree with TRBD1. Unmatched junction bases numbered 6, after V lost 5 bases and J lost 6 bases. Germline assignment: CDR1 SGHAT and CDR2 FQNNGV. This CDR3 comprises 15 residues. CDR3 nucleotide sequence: TGTGCCAGCAGCCGGACCGGGACAGGGGGCAATGAGCAGTTCTTC. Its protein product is CASSRTGTGGNEQFF.

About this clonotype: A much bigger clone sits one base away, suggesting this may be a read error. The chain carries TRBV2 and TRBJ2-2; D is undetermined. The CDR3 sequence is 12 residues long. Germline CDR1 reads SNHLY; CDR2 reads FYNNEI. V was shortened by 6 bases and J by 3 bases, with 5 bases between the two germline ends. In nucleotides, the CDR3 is TGTGCCAGCAGATTGGACACCGGGGAGCTGTTTTTT. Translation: CASRLDTGELFF.

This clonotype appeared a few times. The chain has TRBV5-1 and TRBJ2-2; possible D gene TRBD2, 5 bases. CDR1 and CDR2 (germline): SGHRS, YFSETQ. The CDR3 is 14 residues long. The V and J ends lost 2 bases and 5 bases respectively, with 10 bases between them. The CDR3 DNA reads TGCGCCAGCAGCTTCGGGGAATTGACCGGGGAGCTGTTTTTT. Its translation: CASSFGELTGELFF.

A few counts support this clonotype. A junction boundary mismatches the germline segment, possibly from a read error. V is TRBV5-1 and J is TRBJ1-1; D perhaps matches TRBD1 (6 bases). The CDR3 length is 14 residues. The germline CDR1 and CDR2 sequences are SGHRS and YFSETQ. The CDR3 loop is CASRLGQTNTEAFF. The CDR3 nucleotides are TGCGCCAGCAGGTTGGGACAAACGAACACTGAAGCTTTCTTT.

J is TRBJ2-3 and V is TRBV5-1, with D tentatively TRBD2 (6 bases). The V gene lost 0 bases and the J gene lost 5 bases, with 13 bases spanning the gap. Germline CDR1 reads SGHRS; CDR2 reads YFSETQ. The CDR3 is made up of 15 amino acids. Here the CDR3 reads CASSLVGGRGDTQYF. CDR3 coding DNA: TGCGCCAGCAGCTTGGTTGGCGGGCGGGGAGATACGCAGTATTTT.

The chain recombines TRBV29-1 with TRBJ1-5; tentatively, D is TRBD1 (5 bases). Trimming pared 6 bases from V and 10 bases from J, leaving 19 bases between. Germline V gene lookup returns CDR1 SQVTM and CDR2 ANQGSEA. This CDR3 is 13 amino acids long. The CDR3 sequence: CSVTDGVRGPQHF. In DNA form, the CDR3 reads TGCAGCGTCACCGACGGGGTACGGGGCCCCCAGCATTTT.

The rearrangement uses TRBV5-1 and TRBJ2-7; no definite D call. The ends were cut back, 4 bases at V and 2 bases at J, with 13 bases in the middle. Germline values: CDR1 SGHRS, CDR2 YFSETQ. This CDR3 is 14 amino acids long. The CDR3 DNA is TGCGCCAGCAGCGGGTGGACGGCAGCCTACGAGCAGTACTTC. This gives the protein CASSGWTAAYEQYF.

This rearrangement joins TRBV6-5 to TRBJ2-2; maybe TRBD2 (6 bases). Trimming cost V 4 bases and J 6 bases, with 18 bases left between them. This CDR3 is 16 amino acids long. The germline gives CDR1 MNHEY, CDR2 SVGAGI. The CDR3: CASSSRLDRRSGELFF. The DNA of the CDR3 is TGTGCCAGCAGTTCCCGACTAGATAGGCGCTCCGGGGAGCTGTTTTTT.

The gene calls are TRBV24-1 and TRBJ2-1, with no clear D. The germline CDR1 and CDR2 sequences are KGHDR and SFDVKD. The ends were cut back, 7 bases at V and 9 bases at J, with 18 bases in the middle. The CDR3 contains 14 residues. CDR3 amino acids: CATRPSSFPAEQFF. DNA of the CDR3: TGTGCCACCAGGCCGAGTAGCTTCCCAGCTGAGCAGTTCTTC.

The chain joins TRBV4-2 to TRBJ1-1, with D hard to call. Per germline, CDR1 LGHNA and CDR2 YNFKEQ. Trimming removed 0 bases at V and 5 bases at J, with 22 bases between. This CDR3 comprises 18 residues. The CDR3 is CASSQDRLRASGWTEAFF. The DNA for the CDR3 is TGTGCCAGCAGCCAAGATCGGTTACGAGCGTCGGGGTGGACTGAAGCTTTCTTT.

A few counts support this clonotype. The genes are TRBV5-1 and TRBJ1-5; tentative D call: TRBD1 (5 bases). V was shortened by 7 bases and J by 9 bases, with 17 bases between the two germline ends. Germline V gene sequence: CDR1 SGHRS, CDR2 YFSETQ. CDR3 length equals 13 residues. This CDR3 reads CASPPDSLTPQHF. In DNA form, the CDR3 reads TGCGCCAGCCCGCCCGACAGCCTAACGCCCCAGCATTTT.

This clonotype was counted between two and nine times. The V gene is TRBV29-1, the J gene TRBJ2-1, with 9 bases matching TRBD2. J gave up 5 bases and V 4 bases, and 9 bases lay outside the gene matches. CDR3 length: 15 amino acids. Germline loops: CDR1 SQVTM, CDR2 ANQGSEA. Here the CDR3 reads CSVARRLAENNEQFF. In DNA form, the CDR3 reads TGCAGCGTTGCACGCCGACTAGCGGAAAACAATGAGCAGTTCTTC.

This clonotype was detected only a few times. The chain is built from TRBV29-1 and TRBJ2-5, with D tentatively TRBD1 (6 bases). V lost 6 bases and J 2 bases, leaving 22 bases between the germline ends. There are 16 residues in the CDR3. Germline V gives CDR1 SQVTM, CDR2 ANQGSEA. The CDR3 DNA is TGCAGCGTGATACTCGTCTCCTGGACAGCTCAAGAGACCCAGTACTTC. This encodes CSVILVSWTAQETQYF.

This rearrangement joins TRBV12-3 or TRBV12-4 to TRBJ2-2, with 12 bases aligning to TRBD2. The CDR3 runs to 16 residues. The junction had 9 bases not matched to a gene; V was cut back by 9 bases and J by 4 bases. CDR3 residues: CASDLTSGRATGELFF. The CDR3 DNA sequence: TGTGCCAGTGACCTGACTAGCGGGAGAGCCACCGGGGAGCTGTTTTTT.

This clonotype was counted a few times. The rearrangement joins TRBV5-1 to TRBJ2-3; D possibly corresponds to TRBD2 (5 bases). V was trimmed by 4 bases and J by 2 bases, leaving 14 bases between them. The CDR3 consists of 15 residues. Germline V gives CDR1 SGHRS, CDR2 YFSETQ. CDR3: CASSPYQRNTDTQYF. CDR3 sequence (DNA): TGCGCCAGCAGCCCGTACCAGCGGAACACAGATACGCAGTATTTT.

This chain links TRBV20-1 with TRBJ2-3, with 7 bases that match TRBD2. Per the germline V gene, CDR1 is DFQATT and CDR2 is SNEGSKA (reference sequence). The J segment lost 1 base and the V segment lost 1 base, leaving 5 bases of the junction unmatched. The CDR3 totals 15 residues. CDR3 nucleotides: TGCAGTGCTAGAGGACCGACTAGCCGCACAGATACGCAGTATTTT. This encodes CSARGPTSRTDTQYF.

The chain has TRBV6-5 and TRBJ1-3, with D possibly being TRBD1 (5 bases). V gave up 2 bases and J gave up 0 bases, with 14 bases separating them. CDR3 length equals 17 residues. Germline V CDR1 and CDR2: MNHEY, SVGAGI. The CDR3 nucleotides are TGTGCCAGCAGTTACGACAGCAGCCTTAGCTCTGGAAACACCATATATTTT. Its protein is CASSYDSSLSSGNTIYF.

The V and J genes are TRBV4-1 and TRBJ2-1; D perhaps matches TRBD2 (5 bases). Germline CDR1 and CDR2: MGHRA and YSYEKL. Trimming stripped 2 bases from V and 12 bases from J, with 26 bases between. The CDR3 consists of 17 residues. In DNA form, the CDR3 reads TGCGCCAGCAGCCAAACCCCCGGGGATAGAGTTTCTAGTAGGCAGTTCTTC. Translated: CASSQTPGDRVSSRQFF.

The CDR3 sequence: CASSFSTLYGYTF. CDR3 in DNA: TGTGCCAGCAGCTTCTCGACCCTCTATGGCTACACCTTC. This rearrangement joins TRBV28 to TRBJ1-2; D gene ambiguous. Trimming took 6 bases from V and 4 from J, leaving 12 bases between them. Germline CDR1 MDHEN, CDR2 SYDVKM. The CDR3 is 13 residues long.